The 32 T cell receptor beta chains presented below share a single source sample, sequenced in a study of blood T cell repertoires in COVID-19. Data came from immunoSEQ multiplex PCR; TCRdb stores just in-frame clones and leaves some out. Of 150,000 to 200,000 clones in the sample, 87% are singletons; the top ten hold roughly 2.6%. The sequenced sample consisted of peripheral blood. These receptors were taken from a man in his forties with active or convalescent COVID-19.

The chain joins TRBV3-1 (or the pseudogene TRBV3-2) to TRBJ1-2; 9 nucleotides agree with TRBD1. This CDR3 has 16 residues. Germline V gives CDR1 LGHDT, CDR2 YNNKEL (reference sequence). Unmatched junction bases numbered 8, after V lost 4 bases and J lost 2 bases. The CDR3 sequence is CASSPGTGILNYGYTF. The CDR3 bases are TGTGCCAGCAGCCCCGGGACAGGGATCTTGAACTATGGCTACACCTTC.

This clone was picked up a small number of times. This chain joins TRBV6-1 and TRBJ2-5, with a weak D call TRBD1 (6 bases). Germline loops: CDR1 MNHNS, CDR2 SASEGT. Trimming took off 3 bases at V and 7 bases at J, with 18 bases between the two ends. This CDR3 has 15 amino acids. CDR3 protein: CASSDPAGALGTQYF. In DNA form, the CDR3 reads TGTGCCAGCAGTGATCCGGCAGGGGCCTTAGGGACCCAGTACTTC.

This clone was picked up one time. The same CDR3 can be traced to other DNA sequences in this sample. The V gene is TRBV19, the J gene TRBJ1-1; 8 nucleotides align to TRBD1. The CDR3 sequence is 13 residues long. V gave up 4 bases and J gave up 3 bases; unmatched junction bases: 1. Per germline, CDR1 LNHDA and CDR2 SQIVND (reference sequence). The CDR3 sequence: CASSTDRDTEAFF. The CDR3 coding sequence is TGTGCCAGTAGTACGGACAGGGACACTGAAGCTTTCTTT.

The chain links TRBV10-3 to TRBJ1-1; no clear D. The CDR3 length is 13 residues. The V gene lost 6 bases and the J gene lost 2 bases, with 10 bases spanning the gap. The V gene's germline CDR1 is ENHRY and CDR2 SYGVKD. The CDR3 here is CAIRNTDNTEAFF. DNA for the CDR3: TGTGCCATCAGGAACACAGATAACACTGAAGCTTTCTTT.

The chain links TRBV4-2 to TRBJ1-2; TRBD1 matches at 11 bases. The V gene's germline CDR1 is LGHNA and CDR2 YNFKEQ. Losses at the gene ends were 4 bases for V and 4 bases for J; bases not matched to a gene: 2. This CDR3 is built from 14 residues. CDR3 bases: TGTGCCAGCAGCCGCGGGACAGGGGGCTATGGCTACACCTTC. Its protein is CASSRGTGGYGYTF.

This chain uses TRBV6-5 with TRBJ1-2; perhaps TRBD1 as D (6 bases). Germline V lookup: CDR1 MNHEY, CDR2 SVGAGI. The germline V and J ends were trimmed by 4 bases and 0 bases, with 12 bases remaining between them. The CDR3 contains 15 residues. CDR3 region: CASSSRTESNYGYTF. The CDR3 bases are TGTGCCAGCAGTTCAAGGACAGAATCTAACTATGGCTACACCTTC.

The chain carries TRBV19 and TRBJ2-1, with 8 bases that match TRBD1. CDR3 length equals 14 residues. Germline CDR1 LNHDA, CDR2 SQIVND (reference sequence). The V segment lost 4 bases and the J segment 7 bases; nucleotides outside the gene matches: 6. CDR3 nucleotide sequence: TGTGCCAGTAGTAGACAGGGGTGGAGGAATGAGCAGTTCTTC. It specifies CASSRQGWRNEQFF.

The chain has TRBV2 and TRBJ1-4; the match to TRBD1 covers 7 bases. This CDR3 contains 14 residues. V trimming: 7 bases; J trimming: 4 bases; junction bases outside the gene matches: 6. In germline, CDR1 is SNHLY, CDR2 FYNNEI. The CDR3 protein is CASNPGQNNEKLFF. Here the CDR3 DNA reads TGTGCCAGCAATCCGGGACAGAATAATGAAAAACTGTTTTTT.

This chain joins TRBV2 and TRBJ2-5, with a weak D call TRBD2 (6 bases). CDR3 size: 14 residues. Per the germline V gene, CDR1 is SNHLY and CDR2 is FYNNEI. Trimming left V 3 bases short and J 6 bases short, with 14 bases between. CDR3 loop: CASSDLGAGKTQYF. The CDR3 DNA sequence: TGTGCCAGCAGTGATTTGGGTGCGGGAAAGACCCAGTACTTC.

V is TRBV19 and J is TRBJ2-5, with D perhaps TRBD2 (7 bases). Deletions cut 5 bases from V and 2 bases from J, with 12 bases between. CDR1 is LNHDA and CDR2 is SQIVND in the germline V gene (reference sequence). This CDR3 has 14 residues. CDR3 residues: CASSRRGGQETQYF. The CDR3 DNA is TGTGCCAGTAGTCGCAGGGGAGGGCAAGAGACCCAGTACTTC.

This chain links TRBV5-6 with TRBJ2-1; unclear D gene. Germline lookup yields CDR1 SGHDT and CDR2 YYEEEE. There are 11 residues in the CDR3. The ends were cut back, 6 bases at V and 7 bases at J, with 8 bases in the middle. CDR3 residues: CASMRPNEQFF. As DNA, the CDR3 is TGTGCCAGCATGCGGCCTAATGAGCAGTTCTTC.

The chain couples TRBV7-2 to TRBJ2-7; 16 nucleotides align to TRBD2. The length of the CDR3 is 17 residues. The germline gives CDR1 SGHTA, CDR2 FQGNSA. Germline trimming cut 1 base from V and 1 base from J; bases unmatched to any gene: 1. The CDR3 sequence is CASSLVGLAGGSYEQYF. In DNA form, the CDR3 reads TGTGCCAGCAGCTTAGTGGGACTAGCGGGGGGGTCCTACGAGCAGTACTTC.

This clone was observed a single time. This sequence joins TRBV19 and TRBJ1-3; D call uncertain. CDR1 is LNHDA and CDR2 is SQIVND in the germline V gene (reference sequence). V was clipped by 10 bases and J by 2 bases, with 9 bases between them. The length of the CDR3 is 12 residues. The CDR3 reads CATKGAGNTIYF. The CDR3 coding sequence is TGTGCCACCAAGGGAGCTGGAAACACCATATATTTT.

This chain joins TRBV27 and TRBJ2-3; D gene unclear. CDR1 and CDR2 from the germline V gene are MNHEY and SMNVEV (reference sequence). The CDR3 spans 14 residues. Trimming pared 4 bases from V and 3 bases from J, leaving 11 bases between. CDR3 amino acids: CASSSASVTDTQYF. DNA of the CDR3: TGTGCCAGCAGTTCTGCCTCGGTGACAGATACGCAGTATTTT.

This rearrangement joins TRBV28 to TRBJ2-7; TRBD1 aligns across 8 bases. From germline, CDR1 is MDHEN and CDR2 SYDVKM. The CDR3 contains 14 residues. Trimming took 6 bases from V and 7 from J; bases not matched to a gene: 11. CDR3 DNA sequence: TGTGCCAGCAGCCCTCCCGACAGGGGTGGGGAGCAGTACTTC. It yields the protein CASSPPDRGGEQYF.

CDR3 loop: CASSLERDSRTYNEQFF. The DNA for the CDR3 is TGTGCCAGCAGCTTGGAGCGCGACTCTCGGACCTACAATGAGCAGTTCTTC. The rearrangement links TRBV5-6 to TRBJ2-1; the D is unclear. CDR3 length: 17 amino acids. Trimming took off 0 bases at V and 2 bases at J, with 15 bases between the two ends. Looked up from germline, CDR1 is SGHDT and CDR2 is YYEEEE. Drawing the rest from reference TRBV5-6 and TRBJ2-1, the complete variable domain is DAGVTQSPTHLIKTRGQQVTLRCSPKSGHDTVSWYQQALGQGPQFIFQYYEEEERQRGNFPDRFSGHQFPNYSSELNVNALLLGDSALYLCASSLERDSRTYNEQFFGPGTRLTVL.

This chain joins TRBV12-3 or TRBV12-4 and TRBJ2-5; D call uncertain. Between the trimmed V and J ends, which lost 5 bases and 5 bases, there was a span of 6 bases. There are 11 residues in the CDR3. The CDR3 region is CASSPLETQYF. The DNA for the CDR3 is TGTGCCAGCAGTCCATTGGAGACCCAGTACTTC.

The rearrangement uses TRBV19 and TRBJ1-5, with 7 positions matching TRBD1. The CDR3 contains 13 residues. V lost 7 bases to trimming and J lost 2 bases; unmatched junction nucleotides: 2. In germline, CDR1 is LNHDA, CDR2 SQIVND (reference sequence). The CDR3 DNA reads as TGTGCCAGTACCGGACAGGGCAATCAGCCCCAGCATTTT. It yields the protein CASTGQGNQPQHF.

The CDR3 nucleotides are TGCGCCAGCAGCCAAGATCTTGGCGACAGGCGGTATAATTCACCCCTCCACTTT. This sequence encodes CASSQDLGDRRYNSPLHF. This chain connects TRBV4-3 to TRBJ1-6, with D maybe TRBD1 (6 bases). There are 18 residues in the CDR3. V was shortened by 0 bases and J by 4 bases, with 16 bases between the two germline ends. In germline, CDR1 is LGHNA, CDR2 YSLEER.

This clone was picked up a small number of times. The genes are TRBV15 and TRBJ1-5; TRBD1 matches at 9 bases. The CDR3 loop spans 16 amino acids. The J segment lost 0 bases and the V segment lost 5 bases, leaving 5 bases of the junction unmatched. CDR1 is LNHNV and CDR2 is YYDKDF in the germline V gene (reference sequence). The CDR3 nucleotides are TGTGCCACCAGCGGCACAGGGGGCTATAGCAATCAGCCCCAGCATTTT. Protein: CATSGTGGYSNQPQHF.

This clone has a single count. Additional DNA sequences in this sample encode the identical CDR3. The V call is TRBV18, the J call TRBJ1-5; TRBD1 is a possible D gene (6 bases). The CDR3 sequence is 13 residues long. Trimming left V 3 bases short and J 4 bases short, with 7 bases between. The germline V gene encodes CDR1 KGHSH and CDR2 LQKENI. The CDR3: CASSPDRNQPQHF. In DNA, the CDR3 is TGTGCCAGCTCACCCGACAGGAATCAGCCCCAGCATTTT.

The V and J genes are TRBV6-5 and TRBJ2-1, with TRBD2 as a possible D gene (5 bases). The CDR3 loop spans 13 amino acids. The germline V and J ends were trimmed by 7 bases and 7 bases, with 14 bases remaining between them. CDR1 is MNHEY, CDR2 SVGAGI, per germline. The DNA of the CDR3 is TGTGCCAGCACCCGCGGGCCCGGGAATGAGCAGTTCTTC. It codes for CASTRGPGNEQFF.

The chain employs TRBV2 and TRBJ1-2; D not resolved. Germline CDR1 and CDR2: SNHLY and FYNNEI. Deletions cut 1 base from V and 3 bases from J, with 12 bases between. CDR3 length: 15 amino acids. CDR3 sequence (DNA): TGTGCCAGCAGTGAAGGGGAGGGATTAGACTATGGCTACACCTTC. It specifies CASSEGEGLDYGYTF.

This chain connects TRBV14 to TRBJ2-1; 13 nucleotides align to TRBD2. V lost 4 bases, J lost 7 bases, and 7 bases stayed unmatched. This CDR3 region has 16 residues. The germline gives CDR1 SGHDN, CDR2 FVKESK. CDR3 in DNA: TGTGCCAGCAGCCCCGGGACTAGCGGGGCTCTGAATGAGCAGTTCTTC. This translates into CASSPGTSGALNEQFF.

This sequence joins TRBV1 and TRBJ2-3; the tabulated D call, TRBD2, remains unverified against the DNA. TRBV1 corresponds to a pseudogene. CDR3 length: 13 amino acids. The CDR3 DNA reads TGCACCAGACTCTCCGCCAGCACAGATACGCAGTATTTT. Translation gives CTRLSASTDTQYF.

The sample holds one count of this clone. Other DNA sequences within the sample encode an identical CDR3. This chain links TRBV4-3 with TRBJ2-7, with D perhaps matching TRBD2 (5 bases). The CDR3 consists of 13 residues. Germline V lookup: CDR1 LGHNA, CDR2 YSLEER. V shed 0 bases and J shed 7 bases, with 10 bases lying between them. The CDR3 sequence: CASSQDRGREQYF. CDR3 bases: TGCGCCAGCAGCCAAGATCGGGGTAGAGAGCAGTACTTC.

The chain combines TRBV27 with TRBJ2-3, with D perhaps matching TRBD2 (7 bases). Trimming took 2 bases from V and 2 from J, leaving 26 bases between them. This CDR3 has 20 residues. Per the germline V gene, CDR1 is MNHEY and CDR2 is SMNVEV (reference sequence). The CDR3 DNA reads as TGTGCCAGCAGTTTACGCGGGGGCGCCCGTTTTAATGTTGTCACAGATACGCAGTATTTT. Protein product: CASSLRGGARFNVVTDTQYF.

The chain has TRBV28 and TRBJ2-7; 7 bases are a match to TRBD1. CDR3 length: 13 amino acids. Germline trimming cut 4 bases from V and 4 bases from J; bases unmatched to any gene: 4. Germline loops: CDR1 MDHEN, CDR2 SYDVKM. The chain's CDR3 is CASSWRTGYEQYF. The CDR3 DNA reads TGTGCCAGCAGTTGGAGGACAGGTTACGAGCAGTACTTC.

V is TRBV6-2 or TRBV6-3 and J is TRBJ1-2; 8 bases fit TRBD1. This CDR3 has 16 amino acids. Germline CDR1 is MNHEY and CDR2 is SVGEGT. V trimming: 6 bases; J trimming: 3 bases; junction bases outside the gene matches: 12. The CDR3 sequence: CASSHGRDRSYYGYTF. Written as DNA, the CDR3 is TGTGCCAGCAGCCACGGGCGGGACAGGTCGTACTATGGCTACACCTTC.

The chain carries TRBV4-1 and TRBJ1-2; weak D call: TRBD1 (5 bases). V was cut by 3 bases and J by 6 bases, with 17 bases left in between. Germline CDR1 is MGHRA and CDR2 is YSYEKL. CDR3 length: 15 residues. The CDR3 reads CASSQPRVRENGYTF. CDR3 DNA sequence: TGCGCCAGCAGCCAGCCCAGGGTAAGAGAGAATGGCTACACCTTC.

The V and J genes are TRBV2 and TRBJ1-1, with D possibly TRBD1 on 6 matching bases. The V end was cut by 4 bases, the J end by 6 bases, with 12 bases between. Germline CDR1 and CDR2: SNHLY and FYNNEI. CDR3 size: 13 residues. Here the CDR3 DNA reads TGTGCCAGCAGTGCCGCACAGGGCGCTGAAGCTTTCTTT. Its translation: CASSAAQGAEAFF.

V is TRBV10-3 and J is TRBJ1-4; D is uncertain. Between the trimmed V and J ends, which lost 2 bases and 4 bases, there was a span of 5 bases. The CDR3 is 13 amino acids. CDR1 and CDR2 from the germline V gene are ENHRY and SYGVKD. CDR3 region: CAISEGRNEKLFF. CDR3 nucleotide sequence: TGTGCCATCAGTGAGGGGCGTAATGAAAAACTGTTTTTT.